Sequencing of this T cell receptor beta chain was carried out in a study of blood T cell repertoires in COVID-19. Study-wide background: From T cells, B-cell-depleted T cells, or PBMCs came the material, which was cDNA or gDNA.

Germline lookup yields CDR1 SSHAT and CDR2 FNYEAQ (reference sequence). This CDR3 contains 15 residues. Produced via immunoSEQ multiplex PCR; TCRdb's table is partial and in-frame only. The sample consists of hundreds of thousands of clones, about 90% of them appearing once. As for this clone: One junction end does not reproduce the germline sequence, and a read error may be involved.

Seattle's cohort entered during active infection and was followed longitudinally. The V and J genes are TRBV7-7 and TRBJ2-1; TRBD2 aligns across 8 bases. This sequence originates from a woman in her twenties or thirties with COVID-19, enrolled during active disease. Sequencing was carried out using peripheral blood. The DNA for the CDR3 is TGTGCTAGCAGCCCGGGGGGGGGCTTTATCACTGAGCAGTTCTTC. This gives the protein CASSPGGGFITEQFF.